This T cell receptor (beta chain) is from a study of shared clonotypes between healthy human individuals. Study-level findings and limits: The represented genetic and exposure-history diversity was limited by the small number of donors.

Several immunoSEQ plates held equal portions of the genomic DNA taken from each subset. The table came from immunoSEQ multiplex PCR; TCRdb's copy has only in-frame clones and leaves some out. The repertoire has about 530,000 clones, 90% to 96% of them found once; the top ten carry about 0.064%. In the CD4+ fraction, cells were divided into CD45RA+ naive and CD45RA-negative memory subsets. V was pared by 10 bases and J by 0 bases, with 18 bases between. CDR1 is MDHEN, CDR2 SYDVKM, per germline. The CDR3 spans 15 residues. Concerning this clone: What it binds is not known.

The chain is built from TRBV28 and TRBJ1-1; a possible D gene is TRBD1 (6 bases). This receptor was taken from a woman aged 30 to 39 in good health. Sequencing input: naive CD4+ T cells sorted from blood. The subset here: CD45RA+ positively selected. CDR3 amino acids: CATHVGQGMNTEAFF. The CDR3 bases are TGTGCCACCCATGTGGGTCAGGGGATGAACACTGAAGCTTTCTTT. The variable domain in full, with the rest retrieved from reference TRBV28 and TRBJ1-1, is DVKVTQSSRYLVKRTGEKVFLECVQDMDHENMFWYRQDPGLGLRLIYFSYDVKMKEKGDIPEGYSVSREKKERFSLILESASTNQTSMYLCATHVGQGMNTEAFFGQGTRLTVV.